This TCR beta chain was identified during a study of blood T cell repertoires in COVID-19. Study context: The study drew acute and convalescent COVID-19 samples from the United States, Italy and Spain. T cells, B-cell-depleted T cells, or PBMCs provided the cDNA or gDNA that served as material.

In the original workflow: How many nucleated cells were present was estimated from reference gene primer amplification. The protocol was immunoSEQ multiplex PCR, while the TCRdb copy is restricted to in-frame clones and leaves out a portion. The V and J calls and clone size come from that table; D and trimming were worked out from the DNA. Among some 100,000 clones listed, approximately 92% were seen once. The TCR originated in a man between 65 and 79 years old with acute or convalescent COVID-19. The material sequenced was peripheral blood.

DNA of the CDR3: TGTGCCAGCAGTACCCGACAGGGGAGCCCTGAAGCTTTCTTT. Amino acid sequence: CASSTRQGSPEAFF. The chain joins TRBV6-5 to TRBJ1-1, with 8 bases identical to TRBD1. Trimming cost V 5 bases and J 6 bases; bases outside gene matches: 8. CDR1 is MNHEY, CDR2 SVGAGI, per germline. The CDR3 is 14 residues long.